What follows describes a single T cell receptor beta chain. The PCR made use of 60 Vbeta and 13 Jbeta primers. Only in-frame clones appear in the TCRdb table, and some are missing; sequencing was by immunoSEQ multiplex PCR. The data contain 100,000 or so clones, 75% to 90% of them singletons. These data are taken from a study of cytomegalovirus exposure and HLA in healthy donors. Per germline, CDR1 LGHNA and CDR2 YSLEER. This CDR3 spans 17 amino acids. Between the trimmed V and J ends, which lost 1 base and 2 bases, there was a span of 15 bases. The rearrangement links TRBV4-3 to TRBJ2-1, with D perhaps matching TRBD2 (5 bases). The sample taken for sequencing was PBMCs. The clonotype originates from a man aged 25 to 40 in good health and CMV-seropositive. The CDR3 region is CASSQGWFGKTYNEQFF. The CDR3 DNA follows: TGCGCCAGCAGCCAAGGGTGGTTCGGGAAAACCTACAATGAGCAGTTCTTC.